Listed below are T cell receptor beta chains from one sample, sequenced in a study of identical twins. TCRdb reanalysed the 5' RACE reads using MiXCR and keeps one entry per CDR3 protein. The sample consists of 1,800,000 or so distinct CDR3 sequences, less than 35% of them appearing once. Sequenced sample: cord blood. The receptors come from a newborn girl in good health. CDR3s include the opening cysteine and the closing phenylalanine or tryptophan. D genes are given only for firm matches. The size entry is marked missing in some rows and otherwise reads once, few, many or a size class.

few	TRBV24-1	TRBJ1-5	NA	CATSDSAGRNQPQHF	TGTGCCACCAGTGATTCCGCAGGGCGCAATCAGCCCCAGCATTTT
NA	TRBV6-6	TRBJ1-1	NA	CASSPLEGGVGTEAFF	TGTGCCAGCAGTCCCCTTGAGGGTGGGGTTGGGACTGAAGCTTTCTTT
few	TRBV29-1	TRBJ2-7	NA	CSVAPPSYNEQYF	TGCAGCGTTGCCCCGCCCTCCTACAATGAGCAGTACTTC
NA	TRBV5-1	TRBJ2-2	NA	CASLRGELNTGELFF	TGCGCCAGCCTAAGGGGGGAGCTGAACACCGGGGAGCTGTTTTTT
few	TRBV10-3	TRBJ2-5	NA	CAISESVEHEQYF	TGTGCCATCAGTGAGTCAGTGGAACATGAGCAGTACTTC
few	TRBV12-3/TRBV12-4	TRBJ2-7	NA	CASSPGTSPSYEQYF	TGTGCCAGCAGCCCCGGGACCTCCCCTTCCTACGAGCAGTACTTC
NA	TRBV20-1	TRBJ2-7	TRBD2	CSAPRWSGGVNEQYF	TGCAGTGCGCCGAGATGGAGCGGGGGGGTCAATGAGCAGTACTTC
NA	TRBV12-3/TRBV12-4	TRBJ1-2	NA	CASSFGGVFGYTF	TGTGCCAGCAGTTTTGGAGGGGTCTTTGGCTACACCTTC
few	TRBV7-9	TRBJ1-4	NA	CASSFGLGPEKLFF	TGTGCCAGCAGCTTCGGACTGGGGCCAGAAAAACTGTTTTTT
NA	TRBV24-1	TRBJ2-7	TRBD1	CATKGDRRYNEQYF	TGTGCCACCAAGGGGGACAGACGCTACAATGAGCAGTACTTC
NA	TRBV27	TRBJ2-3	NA	CASSKRLVGSTDTQYF	TGTGCCAGCAGTAAAAGACTAGTGGGGTCCACAGATACGCAGTATTTT
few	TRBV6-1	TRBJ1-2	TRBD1	CASRWAGGDEKGYTF	TGTGCCAGCAGATGGGCAGGGGGCGATGAGAAGGGCTACACCTTC
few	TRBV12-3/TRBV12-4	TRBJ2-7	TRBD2	CASSPGLPTSGSPGYEQYF	TGTGCCAGCAGTCCGGGGCTTCCGACTAGCGGGAGCCCCGGGTACGAGCAGTACTTC
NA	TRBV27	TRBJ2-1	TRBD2	CASSGREFNEQFF	TGTGCCAGCAGTGGGCGGGAGTTCAATGAGCAGTTCTTC
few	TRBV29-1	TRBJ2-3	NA	CSGAGVPTDTQYF	TGCAGCGGTGCCGGGGTCCCGACAGATACGCAGTATTTT
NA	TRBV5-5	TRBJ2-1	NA	CASSTRTDNEQFF	TGTGCCAGCAGCACCCGGACTGACAATGAGCAGTTCTTC
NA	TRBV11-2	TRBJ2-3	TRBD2	CASSGLAGGPRQYF	TGTGCCAGCAGCGGACTAGCGGGGGGGCCAAGGCAGTATTTT
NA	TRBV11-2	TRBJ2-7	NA	CASSLGSRLGGYEQYF	TGTGCCAGCAGCTTAGGGTCTCGATTAGGGGGCTACGAGCAGTACTTC
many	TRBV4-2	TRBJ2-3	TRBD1	CASSQETGVTDTQYF	TGTGCCAGCAGCCAAGAAACAGGGGTCACAGATACGCAGTATTTT
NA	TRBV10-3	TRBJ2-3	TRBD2	CAISGLARADTQYF	TGTGCCATCAGTGGACTAGCGCGGGCAGATACGCAGTATTTT